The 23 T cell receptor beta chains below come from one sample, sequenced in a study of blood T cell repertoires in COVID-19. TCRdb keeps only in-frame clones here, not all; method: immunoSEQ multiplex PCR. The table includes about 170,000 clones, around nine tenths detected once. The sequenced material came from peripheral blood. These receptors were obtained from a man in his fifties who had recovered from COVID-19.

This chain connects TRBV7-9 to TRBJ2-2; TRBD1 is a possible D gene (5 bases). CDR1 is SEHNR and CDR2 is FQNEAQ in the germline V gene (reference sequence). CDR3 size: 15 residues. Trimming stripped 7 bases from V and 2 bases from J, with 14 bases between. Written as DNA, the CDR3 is TGTGCCAGCACCAAGTCAACAGGAAACACCGGGGAGCTGTTTTTT. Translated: CASTKSTGNTGELFF.

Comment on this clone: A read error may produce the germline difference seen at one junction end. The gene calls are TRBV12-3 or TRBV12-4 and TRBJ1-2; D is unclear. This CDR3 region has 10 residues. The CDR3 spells CASSSFRLAF. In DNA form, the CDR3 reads TGTGCCAGCAGTTCTTTCAGGCTCGCCTTC.

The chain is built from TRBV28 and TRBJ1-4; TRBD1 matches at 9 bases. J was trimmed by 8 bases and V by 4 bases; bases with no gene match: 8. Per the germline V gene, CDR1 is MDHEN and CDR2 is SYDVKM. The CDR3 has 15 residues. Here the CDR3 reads CASSWRGQGGEKLFF. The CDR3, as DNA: TGTGCCAGCAGTTGGAGGGGACAGGGAGGAGAAAAACTGTTTTTT.

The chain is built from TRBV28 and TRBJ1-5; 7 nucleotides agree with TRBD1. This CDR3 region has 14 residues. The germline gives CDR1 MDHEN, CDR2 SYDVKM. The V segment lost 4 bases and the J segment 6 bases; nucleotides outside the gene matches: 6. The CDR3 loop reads CASSSEGAVQPQHF. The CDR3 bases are TGTGCCAGCAGTTCGGAGGGGGCGGTTCAGCCCCAGCATTTT.

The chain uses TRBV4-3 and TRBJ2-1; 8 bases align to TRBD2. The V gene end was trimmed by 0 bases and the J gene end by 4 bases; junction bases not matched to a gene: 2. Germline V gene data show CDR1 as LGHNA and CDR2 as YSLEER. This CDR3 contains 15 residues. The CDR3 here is CASSQDGTSYNEQFF. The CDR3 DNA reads TGCGCCAGCAGCCAAGATGGGACTAGTTACAATGAGCAGTTCTTC.

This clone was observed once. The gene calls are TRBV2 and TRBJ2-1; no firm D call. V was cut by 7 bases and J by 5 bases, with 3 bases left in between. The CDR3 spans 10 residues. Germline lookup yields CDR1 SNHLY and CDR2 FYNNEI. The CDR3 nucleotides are TGTGCCAGCACTAACAATGAGCAGTTCTTC. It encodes CASTNNEQFF.

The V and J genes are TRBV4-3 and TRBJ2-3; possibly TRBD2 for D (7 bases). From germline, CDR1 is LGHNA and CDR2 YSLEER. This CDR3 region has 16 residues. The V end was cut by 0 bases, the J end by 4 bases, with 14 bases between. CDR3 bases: TGCGCCAGCAGCCAAGATCTTTCGGGGGGCGCAGATACGCAGTATTTT. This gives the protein CASSQDLSGGADTQYF.

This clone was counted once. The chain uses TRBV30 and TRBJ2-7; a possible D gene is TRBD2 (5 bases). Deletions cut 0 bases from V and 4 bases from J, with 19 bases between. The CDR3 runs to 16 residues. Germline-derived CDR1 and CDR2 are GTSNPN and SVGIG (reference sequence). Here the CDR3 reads CAWSVLAGGRWYEQYF. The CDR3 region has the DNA TGTGCCTGGAGTGTCCTGGCGGGCGGACGGTGGTACGAGCAGTACTTC.

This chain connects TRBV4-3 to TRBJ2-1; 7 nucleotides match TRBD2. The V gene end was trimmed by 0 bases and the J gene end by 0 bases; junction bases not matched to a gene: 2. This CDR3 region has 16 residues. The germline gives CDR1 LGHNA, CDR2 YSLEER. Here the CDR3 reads CASSQDTGGSYNEQFF. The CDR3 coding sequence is TGCGCCAGCAGCCAAGATACGGGGGGCTCCTACAATGAGCAGTTCTTC.

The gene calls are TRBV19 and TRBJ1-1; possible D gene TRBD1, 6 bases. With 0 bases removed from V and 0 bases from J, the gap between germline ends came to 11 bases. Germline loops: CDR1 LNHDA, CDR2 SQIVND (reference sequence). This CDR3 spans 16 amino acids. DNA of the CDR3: TGTGCCAGTAGTATAGACCGGACAGATATGAACACTGAAGCTTTCTTT. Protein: CASSIDRTDMNTEAFF.

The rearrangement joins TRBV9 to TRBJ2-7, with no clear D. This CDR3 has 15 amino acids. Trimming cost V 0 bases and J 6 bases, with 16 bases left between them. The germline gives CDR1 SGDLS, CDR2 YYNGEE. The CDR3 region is CASSVAETRRSEQYF. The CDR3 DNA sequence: TGTGCCAGCAGCGTAGCTGAGACTCGCCGTAGCGAGCAGTACTTC.

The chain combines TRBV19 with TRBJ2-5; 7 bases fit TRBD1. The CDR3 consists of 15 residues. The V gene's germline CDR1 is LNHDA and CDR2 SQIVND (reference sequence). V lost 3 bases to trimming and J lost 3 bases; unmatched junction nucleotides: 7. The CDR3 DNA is TGTGCCAGTAGTATGCAGACAGGGACGAAAGAGACCCAGTACTTC. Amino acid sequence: CASSMQTGTKETQYF.

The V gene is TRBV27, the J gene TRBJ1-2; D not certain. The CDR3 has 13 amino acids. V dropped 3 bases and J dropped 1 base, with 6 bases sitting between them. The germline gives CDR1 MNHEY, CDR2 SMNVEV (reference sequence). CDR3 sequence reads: CASSFSVNYGYTF. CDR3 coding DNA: TGTGCCAGCAGTTTTTCGGTTAACTATGGCTACACCTTC.

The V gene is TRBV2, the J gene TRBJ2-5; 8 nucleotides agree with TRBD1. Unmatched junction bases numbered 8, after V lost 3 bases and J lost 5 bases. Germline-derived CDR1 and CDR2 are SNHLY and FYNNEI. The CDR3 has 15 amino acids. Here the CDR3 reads CASSEEGRGRETQYF. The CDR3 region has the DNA TGTGCCAGCAGTGAGGAGGGCAGGGGGCGGGAGACCCAGTACTTC.

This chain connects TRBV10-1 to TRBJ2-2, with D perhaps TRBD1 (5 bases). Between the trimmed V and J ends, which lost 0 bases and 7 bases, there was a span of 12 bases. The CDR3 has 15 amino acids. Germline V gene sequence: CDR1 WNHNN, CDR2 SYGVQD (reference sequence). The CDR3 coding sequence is TGCGCCAGCAGTGAGTCCTCAGGGCAGGTCGGGGAGCTGTTTTTT. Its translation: CASSESSGQVGELFF.

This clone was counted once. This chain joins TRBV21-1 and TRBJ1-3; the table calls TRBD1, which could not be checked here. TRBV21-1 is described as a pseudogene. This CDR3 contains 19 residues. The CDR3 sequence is CASEKGVDRDPCHGNTIYF. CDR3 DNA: TGTGCCAGCGAAAAGGGGGTGGACAGGGACCCGTGCCACGGAAACACCATATATTTT.

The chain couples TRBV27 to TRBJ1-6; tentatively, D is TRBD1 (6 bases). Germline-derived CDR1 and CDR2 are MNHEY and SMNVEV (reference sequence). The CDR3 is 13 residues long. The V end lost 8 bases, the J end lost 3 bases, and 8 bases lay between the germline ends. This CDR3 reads CASGDIYNSPLHF. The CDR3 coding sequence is TGTGCCAGCGGGGACATCTATAATTCACCCCTCCACTTT.

CDR3 amino acids: CASSEDRVGYEQYF. CDR3 coding DNA: TGTGCCAGCAGTGAGGACAGGGTTGGCTACGAGCAGTACTTC. V and J are TRBV2 and TRBJ2-7; 8 bases map to TRBD1. CDR1 is SNHLY, CDR2 FYNNEI, per germline. CDR3 length equals 14 residues. With 3 bases clipped from V and 3 bases from J, the junction kept 4 bases outside the gene matches.

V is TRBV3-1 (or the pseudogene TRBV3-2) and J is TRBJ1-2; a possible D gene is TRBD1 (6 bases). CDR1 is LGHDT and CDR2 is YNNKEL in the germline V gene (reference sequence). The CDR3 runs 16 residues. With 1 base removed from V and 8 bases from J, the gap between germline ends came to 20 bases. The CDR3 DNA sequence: TGTGCCAGCAGCCAAGGCGCTCGGGGCAGGGGAAACGGCTACACCTTC. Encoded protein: CASSQGARGRGNGYTF.

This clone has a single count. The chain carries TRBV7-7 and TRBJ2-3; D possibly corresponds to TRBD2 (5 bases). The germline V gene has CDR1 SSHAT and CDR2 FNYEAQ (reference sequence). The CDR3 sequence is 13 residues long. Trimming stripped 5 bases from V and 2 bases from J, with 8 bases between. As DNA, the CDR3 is TGTGCCAGCAGCCCCGGGGTCACAGATACGCAGTATTTT. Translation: CASSPGVTDTQYF.

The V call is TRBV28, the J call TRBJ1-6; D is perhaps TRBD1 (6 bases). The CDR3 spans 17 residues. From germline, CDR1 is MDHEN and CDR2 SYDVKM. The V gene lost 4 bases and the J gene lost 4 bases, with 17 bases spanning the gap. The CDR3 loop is CASSSTTVTGYNSPLHF. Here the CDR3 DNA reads TGTGCCAGCAGTTCCACTACAGTGACAGGTTATAATTCACCCCTCCACTTT. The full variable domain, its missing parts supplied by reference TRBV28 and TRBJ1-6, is DVKVTQSSRYLVKRTGEKVFLECVQDMDHENMFWYRQDPGLGLRLIYFSYDVKMKEKGDIPEGYSVSREKKERFSLILESASTNQTSMYLCASSSTTVTGYNSPLHFGNGTRLTVT.

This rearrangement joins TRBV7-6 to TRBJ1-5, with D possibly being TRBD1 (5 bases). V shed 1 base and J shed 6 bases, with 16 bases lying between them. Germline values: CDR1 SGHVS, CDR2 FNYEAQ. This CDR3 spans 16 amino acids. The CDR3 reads CASSLGAAGQGQPQHF. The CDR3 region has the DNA TGTGCCAGCAGCTTAGGGGCGGCAGGGCAGGGTCAGCCCCAGCATTTT. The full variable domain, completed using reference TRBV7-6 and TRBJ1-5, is GAGVSQSPRYKVTKRGQDVALRCDPISGHVSLYWYRQALGQGPEFLTYFNYEAQQDKSGLPNDRFSAERPEGSISTLTIQRTEQRDSAMYRCASSLGAAGQGQPQHFGDGTRLSIL.

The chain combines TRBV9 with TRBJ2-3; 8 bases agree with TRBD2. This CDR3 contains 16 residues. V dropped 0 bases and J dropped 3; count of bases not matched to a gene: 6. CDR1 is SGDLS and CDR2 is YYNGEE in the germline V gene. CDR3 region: CASSVAMASGTDTQYF. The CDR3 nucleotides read TGTGCCAGCAGCGTAGCTATGGCTAGCGGGACAGATACGCAGTATTTT.